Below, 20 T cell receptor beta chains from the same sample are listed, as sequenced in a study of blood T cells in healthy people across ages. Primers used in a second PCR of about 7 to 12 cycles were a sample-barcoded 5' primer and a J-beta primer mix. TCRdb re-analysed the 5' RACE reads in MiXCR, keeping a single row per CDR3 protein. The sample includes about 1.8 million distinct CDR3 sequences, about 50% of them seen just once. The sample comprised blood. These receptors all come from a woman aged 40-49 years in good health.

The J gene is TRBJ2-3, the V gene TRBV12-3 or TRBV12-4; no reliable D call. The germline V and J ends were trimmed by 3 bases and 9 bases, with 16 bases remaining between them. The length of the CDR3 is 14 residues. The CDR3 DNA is TGTGCCAGCAGTTTTCGGCCCCAAAAGTACACGCAGTATTTT. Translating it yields CASSFRPQKYTQYF.

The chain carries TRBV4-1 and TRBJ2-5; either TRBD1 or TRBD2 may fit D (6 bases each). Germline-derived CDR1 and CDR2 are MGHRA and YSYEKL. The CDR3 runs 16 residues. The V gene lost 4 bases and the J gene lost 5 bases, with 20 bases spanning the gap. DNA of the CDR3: TGCGCCAGCAGCCTAGTAGTGGGGGGCGCGGGGGAGACCCAGTACTTC. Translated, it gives CASSLVVGGAGETQYF.

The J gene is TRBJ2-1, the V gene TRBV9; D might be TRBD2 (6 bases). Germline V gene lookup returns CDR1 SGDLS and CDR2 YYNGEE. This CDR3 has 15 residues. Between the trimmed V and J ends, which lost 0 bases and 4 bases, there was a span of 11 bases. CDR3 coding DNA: TGTGCCAGCAGCGTAGCTGGGACTGATTACAATGAGCAGTTCTTC. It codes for CASSVAGTDYNEQFF.

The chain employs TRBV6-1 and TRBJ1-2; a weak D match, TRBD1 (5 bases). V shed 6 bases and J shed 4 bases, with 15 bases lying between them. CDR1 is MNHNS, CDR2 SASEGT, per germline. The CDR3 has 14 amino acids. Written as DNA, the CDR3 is TGTGCCAGCAGCAGTGATCAGGGAGCCTATGGCTACACCTTC. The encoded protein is CASSSDQGAYGYTF.

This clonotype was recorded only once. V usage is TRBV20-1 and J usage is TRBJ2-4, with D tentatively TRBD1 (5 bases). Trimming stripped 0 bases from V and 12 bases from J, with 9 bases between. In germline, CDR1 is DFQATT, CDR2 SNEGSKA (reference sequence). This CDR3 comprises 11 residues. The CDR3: CSAREGRAQYF. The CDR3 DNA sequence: TGCAGTGCTAGAGAGGGGCGAGCTCAGTACTTC.

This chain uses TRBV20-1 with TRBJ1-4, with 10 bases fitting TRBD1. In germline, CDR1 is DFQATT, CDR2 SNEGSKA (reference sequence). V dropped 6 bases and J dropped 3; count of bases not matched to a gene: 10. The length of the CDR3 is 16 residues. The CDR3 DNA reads TGCAGTGCACCCGGGACAGGGGAATCGGCTAATGAAAAACTGTTTTTT. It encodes CSAPGTGESANEKLFF.

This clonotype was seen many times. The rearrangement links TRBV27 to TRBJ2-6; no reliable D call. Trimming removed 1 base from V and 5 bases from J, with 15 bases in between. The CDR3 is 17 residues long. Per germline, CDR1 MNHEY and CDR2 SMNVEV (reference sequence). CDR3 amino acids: CASSLLGQQVRANVLTF. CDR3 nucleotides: TGTGCCAGCAGTTTATTAGGCCAGCAGGTCCGGGCCAACGTCCTGACTTTC.

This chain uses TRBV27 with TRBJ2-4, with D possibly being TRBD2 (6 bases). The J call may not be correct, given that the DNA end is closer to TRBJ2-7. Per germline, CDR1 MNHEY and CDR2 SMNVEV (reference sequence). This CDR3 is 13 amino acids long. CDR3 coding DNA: TGTGCCAGCAGTCCCTACGGAGGGGTCGAGCAGTACTTC. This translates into CASSPYGGVEQYF.

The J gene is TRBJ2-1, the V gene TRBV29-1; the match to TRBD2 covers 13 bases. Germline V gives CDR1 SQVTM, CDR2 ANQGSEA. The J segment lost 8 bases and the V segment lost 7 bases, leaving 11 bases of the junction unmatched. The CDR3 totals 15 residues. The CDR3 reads CSAQLLAGGPDEQFF. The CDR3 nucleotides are TGCAGCGCCCAATTACTAGCGGGGGGGCCTGATGAGCAGTTCTTC.

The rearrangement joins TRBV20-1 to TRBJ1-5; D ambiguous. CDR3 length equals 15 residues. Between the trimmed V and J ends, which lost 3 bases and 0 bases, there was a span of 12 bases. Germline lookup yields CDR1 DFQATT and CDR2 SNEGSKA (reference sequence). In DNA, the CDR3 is TGCAGTGCTAGTTCCAGTAGTTATAGCAATCAGCCCCAGCATTTT. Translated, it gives CSASSSSYSNQPQHF.

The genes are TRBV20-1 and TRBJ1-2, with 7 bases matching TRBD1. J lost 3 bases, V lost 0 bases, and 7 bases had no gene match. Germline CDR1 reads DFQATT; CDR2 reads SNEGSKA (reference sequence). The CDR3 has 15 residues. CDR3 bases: TGCAGTGCTAGAGATACCCGACAGGGCCACTATGGCTACACCTTC. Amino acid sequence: CSARDTRQGHYGYTF.

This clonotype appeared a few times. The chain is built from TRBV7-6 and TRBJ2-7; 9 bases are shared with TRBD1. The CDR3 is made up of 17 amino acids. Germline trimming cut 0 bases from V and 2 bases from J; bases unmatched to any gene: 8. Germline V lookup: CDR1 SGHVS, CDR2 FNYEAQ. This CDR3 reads CASSLASGTGLPYEQYF. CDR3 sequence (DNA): TGTGCCAGCAGCTTAGCCTCCGGGACAGGGTTACCCTACGAGCAGTACTTC. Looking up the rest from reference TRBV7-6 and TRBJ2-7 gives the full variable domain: GAGVSQSPRYKVTKRGQDVALRCDPISGHVSLYWYRQALGQGPEFLTYFNYEAQQDKSGLPNDRFSAERPEGSISTLTIQRTEQRDSAMYRCASSLASGTGLPYEQYFGPGTRLTVT.

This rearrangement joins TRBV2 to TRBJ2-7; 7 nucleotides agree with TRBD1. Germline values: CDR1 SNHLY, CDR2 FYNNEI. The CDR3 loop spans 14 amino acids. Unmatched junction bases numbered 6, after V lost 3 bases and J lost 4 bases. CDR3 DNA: TGTGCCAGCAGTGAGAACAGGGGCACGTACGAGCAGTACTTC. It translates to CASSENRGTYEQYF.

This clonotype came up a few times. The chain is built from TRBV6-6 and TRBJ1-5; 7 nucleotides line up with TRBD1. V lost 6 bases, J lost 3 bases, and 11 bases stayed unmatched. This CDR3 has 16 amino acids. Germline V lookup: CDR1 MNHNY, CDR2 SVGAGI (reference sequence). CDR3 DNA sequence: TGTGCCAGCAGCGACACAGGGGAGGTCTTCAATCAGCCCCAGCATTTT. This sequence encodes CASSDTGEVFNQPQHF.

The CDR3 here is CSASTPRGGNTEAFF. Here the CDR3 DNA reads TGCAGTGCCTCAACCCCAAGGGGCGGGAACACTGAAGCTTTCTTT. The rearrangement links TRBV20-1 to TRBJ1-1; D might be TRBD1 (5 bases). The germline V gene encodes CDR1 DFQATT and CDR2 SNEGSKA (reference sequence). The V gene lost 6 bases and the J gene lost 1 base, with 18 bases spanning the gap. This CDR3 region has 15 residues.

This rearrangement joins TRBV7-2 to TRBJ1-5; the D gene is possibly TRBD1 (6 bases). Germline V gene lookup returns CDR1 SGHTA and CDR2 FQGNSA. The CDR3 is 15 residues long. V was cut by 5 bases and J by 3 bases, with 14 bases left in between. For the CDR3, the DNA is TGTGCCAGCAGCCCAGAGGACAGTTTCAATCAGCCCCAGCATTTT. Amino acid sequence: CASSPEDSFNQPQHF.

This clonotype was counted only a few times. The CDR3 bases are TGTGCCAGCAGCCACGGGGATGAGCGTGAGGAGCAGTACTTC. It encodes CASSHGDEREEQYF. The chain carries TRBV4-2 and TRBJ2-7, with D perhaps TRBD2 (5 bases). The CDR3 runs to 14 residues. V lost 3 bases, J lost 7 bases, and 16 bases lay in between. Looked up from germline, CDR1 is LGHNA and CDR2 is YNFKEQ.

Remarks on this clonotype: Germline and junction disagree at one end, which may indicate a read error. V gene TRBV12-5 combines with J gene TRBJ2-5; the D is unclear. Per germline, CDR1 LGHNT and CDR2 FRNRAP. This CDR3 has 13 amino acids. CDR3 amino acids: CASGLSARETQYF. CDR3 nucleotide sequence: TGTGCCAGTGGTTTAAGCGCGCGAGAGACCCAGTACTTC. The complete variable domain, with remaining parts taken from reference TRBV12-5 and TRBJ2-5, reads DARVTQTPRHKVTEMGQEVTMRCQPILGHNTVFWYRQTMMQGLELLAYFRNRAPLDDSGMPKDRFSAEMPDATLATLKIQPSEPRDSAVYFCASGLSARETQYFGPGTRLLVL.

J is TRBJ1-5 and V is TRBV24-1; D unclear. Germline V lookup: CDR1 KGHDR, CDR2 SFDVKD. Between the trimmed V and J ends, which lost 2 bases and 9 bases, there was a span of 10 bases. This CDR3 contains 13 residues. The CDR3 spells CATSDYLGGPQHF. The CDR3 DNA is TGTGCCACCAGTGATTATTTGGGAGGGCCCCAGCATTTT.

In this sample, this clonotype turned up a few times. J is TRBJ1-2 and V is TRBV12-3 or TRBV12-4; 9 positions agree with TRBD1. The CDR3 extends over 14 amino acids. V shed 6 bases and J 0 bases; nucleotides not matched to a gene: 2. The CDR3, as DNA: TGTGCCAGCAGGGGGACAGGGACTAACTATGGCTACACCTTC. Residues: CASRGTGTNYGYTF.